What follows are 3 T cell receptor beta chains derived from one specimen sequenced in a study of T cells in Graves' hyperthyroidism and ophthalmopathy. TCR beta CDR3 sequences were amplified from RNA transcripts. An initial round of RT-PCR targeting the TCR CDR3 relied on the HTBI primer set. TCRdb called the multiplex PCR reads again in MiXCR, with one record for every CDR3 protein. The table includes a few hundred thousand distinct CDR3 sequences, 40% to 55% detected once. Sequenced input: peripheral blood or thyroid tissue (not recorded which). The receptors derive from a woman aged 18-29 years with Graves' hyperthyroidism.

The chain links TRBV19 to TRBJ2-2; 8 bases are a match to TRBD1. The V gene's germline CDR1 is LNHDA and CDR2 SQIVND (reference sequence). V trimming: 7 bases; J trimming: 1 base; junction bases outside the gene matches: 5. The CDR3 has 15 amino acids. This CDR3 reads CASTPGTGNTGELFF. CDR3 coding DNA: TGTGCCAGTACCCCCGGGACAGGGAACACCGGGGAGCTGTTTTTT. The full variable domain, rest sourced from reference TRBV19 and TRBJ2-2, is DGGITQSPKYLFRKEGQNVTLSCEQNLNHDAMYWYRQDPGQGLRLIYYSQIVNDFQKGDIAEGYSVSREKKESFPLTVTSAQKNPTAFYLCASTPGTGNTGELFFGEGSRLTVL.

This clonotype was picked up a small number of times. The CDR3 nucleotides read TGTGCCAGCAGCGTAGGAGGACTCTCCCTTAGGGAAGCTTTCTTT. The encoded protein is CASSVGGLSLREAFF. The rearrangement links TRBV9 to TRBJ1-1, with no clear D. The germline V gene has CDR1 SGDLS and CDR2 YYNGEE. This CDR3 comprises 15 residues. Trimming left V 0 bases short and J 8 bases short, with 17 bases between.

This chain connects TRBV25-1 to TRBJ1-2; D unresolved. CDR3 size: 14 residues. Germline loops: CDR1 MGHDK, CDR2 SYGVNS. V lost 4 bases, J lost 2 bases, and 11 bases lay in between. The CDR3 reads CASSASAGNYGYTF. The CDR3 nucleotides read TGTGCCAGCAGTGCTAGTGCTGGGAACTATGGCTACACCTTC.